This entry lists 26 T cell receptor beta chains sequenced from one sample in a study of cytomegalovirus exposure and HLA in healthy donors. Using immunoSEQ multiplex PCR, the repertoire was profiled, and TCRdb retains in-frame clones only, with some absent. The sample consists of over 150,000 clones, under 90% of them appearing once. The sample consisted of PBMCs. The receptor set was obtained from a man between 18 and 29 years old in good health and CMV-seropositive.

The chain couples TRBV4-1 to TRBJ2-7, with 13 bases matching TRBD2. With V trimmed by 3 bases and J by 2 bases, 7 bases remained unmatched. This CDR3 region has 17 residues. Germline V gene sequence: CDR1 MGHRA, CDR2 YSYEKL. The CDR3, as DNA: TGCGCCAGCAGCCATCCAAAAGGGACTAGCGGGACCTACGAGCAGTACTTC. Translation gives CASSHPKGTSGTYEQYF.

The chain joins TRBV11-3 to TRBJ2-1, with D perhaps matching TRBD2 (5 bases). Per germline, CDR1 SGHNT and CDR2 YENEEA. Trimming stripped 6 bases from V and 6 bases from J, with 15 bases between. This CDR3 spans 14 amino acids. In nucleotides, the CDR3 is TGTGCCAGCAGGCGAGCACTAGTATCCAATGAGCAGTTCTTC. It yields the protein CASRRALVSNEQFF. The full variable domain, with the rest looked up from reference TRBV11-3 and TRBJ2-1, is EAGVVQSPRYKIIEKKQPVAFWCNPISGHNTLYWYLQNLGQGPELLIRYENEEAVDDSQLPKDRFSAERLKGVDSTLKIQPAELGDSAVYLCASRRALVSNEQFFGPGTRLTVL.

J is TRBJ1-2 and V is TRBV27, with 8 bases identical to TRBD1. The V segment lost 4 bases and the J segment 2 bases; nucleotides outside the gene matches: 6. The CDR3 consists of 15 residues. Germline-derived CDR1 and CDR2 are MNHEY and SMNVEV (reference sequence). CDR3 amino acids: CASSYGQGGNYGYTF. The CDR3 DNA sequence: TGTGCCAGCAGTTATGGACAGGGTGGGAACTATGGCTACACCTTC.

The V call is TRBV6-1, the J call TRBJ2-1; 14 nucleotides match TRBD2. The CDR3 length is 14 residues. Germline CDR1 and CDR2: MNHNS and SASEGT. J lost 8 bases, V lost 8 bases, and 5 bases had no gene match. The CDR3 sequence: CASPTSGRVDEQFF. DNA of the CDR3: TGTGCCAGCCCGACTAGCGGGAGGGTCGATGAGCAGTTCTTC.

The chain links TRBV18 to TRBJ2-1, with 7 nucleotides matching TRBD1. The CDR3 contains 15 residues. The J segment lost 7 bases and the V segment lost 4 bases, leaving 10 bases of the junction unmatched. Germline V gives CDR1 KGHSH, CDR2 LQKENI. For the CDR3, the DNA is TGTGCCAGCTCACAGGGTAGACAGGGTCAAAATGAGCAGTTCTTC. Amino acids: CASSQGRQGQNEQFF. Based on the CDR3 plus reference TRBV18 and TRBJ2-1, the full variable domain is NAGVMQNPRHLVRRRGQEARLRCSPMKGHSHVYWYRQLPEEGLKFMVYLQKENIIDESGMPKERFSAEFPKEGPSILRIQQVVRGDSAAYFCASSQGRQGQNEQFFGPGTRLTVL.

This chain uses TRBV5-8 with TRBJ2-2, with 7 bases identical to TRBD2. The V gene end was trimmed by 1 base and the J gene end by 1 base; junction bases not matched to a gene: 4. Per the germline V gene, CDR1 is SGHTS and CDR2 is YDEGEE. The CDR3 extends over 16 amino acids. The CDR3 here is CASSLFRGGNTGELFF. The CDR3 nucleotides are TGTGCCAGCAGCTTGTTTCGCGGGGGGAACACCGGGGAGCTGTTTTTT.

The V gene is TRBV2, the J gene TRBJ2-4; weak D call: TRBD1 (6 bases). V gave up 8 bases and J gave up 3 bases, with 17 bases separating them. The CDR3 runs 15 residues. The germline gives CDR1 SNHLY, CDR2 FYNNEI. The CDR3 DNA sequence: TGTGCCAGCCGGAGAACAGGGTATGACAAAAACATTCAGTACTTC. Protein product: CASRRTGYDKNIQYF. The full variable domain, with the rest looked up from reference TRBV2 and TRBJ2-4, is EPEVTQTPSHQVTQMGQEVILRCVPISNHLYFYWYRQILGQKVEFLVSFYNNEISEKSEIFDDQFSVERPDGSNFTLKIRSTKLEDSAMYFCASRRTGYDKNIQYFGAGTRLSVL.

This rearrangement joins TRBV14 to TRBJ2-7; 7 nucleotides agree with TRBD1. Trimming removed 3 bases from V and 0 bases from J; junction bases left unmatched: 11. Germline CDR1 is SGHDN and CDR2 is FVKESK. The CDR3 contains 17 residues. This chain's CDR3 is CASSHSGQRFISYEQYF. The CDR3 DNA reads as TGTGCCAGCAGCCATTCGGGACAGCGTTTTATCTCCTACGAGCAGTACTTC.

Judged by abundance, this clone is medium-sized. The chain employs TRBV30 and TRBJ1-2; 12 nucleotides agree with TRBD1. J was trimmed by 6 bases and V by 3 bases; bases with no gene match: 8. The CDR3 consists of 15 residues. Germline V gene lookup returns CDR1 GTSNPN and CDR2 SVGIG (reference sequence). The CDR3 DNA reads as TGTGCCTGGAGGGCCGGGACAGGGGGCGGCCATGGCTACACCTTC. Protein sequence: CAWRAGTGGGHGYTF. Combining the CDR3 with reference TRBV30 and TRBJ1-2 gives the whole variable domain SQTIHQWPATLVQPVGSPLSLECTVEGTSNPNLYWYRQAAGRGLQLLFYSVGIGQISSEVPQNLSASRPQDRQFILSSKKLLLSDSGFYLCAWRAGTGGGHGYTFGSGTRLTVV.

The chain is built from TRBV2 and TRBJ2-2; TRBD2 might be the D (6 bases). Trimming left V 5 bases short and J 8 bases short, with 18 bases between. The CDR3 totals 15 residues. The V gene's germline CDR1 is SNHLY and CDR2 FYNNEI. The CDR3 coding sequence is TGTGCCAGCAGTTCCCGGAATATACTAGCAGGGGAGCTGTTTTTT. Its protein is CASSSRNILAGELFF.

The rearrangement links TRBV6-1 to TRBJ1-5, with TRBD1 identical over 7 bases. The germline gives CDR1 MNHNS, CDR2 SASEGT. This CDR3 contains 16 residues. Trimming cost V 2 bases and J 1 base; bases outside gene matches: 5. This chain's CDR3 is CASSESRGVSNQPQHF. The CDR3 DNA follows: TGTGCCAGCAGTGAAAGCAGGGGGGTAAGCAATCAGCCCCAGCATTTT.

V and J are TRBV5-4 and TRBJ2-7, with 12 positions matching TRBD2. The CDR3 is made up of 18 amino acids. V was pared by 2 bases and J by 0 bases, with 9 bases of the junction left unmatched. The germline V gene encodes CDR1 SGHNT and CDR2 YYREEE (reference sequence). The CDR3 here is CASSFNLRTSGISYEQYF. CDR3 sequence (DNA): TGTGCCAGCAGCTTTAACTTGCGGACTAGCGGGATCTCCTACGAGCAGTACTTC.

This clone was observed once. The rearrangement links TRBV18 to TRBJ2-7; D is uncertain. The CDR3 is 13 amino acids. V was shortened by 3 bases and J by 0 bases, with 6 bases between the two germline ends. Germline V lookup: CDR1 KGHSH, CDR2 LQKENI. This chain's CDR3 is CASSPVNSYEQYF. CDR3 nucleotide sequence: TGTGCCAGCTCACCTGTCAACTCCTACGAGCAGTACTTC.

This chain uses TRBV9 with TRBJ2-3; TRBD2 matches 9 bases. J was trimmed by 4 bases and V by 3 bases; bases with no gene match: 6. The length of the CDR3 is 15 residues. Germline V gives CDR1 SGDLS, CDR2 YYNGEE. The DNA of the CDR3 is TGTGCCAGCAGCGCTATAGCGGGAGATGCAGATACGCAGTATTTT. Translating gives CASSAIAGDADTQYF.

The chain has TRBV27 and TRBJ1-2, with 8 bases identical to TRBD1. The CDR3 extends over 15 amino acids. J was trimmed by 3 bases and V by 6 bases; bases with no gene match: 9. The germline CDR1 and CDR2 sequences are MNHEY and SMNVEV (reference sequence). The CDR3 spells CASRLTGGGDYGYTF. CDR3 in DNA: TGTGCCAGCAGGTTAACAGGGGGGGGTGACTATGGCTACACCTTC.

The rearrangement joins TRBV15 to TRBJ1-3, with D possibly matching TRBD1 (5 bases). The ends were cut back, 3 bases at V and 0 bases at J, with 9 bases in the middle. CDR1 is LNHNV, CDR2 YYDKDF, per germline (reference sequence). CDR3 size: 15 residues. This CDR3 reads CATSRARDSGNTIYF. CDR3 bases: TGTGCCACCAGCAGGGCCAGGGACTCTGGAAACACCATATATTTT.

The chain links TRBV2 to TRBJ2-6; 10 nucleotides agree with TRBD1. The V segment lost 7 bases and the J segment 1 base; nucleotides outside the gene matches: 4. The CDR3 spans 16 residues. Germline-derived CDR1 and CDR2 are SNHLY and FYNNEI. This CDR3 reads CASTGQGVSGANVLTF. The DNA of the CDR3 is TGTGCCAGCACCGGACAGGGGGTATCTGGGGCCAACGTCCTGACTTTC.

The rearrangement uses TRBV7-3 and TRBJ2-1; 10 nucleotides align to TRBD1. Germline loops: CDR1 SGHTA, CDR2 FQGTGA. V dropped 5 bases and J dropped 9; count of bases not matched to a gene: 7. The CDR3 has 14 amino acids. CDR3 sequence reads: CASSPTGGSGEQFF. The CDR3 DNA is TGTGCCAGCAGCCCGACAGGGGGCTCGGGTGAGCAGTTCTTC.

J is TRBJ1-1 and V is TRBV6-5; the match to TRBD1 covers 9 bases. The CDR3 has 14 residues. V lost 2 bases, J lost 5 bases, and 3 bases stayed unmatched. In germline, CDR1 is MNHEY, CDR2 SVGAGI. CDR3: CASSYRTGETEAFF. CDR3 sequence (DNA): TGTGCCAGCAGTTACAGGACAGGGGAGACTGAAGCTTTCTTT.

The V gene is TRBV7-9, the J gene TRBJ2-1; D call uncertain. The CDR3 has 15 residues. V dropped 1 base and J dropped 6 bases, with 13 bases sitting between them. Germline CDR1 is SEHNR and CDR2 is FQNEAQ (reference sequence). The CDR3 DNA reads TGTGCCAGCAGCTTAGTATGGTTTTCGGGCAATGAGCAGTTCTTC. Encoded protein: CASSLVWFSGNEQFF.

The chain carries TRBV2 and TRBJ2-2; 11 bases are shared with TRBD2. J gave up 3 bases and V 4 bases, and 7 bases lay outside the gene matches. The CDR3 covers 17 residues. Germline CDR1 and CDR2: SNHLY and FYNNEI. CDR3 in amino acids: CASSVSSGRSYTGELFF. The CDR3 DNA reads TGTGCCAGCAGTGTGTCTAGCGGGAGGAGTTACACCGGGGAGCTGTTTTTT.

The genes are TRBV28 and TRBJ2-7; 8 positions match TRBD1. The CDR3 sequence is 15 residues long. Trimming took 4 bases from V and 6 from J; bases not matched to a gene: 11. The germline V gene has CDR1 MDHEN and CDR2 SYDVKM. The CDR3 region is CASSSRWAGGPEQYF. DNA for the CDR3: TGTGCCAGCAGTTCGAGGTGGGCAGGGGGCCCCGAGCAGTACTTC. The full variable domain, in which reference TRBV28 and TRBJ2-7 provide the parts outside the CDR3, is DVKVTQSSRYLVKRTGEKVFLECVQDMDHENMFWYRQDPGLGLRLIYFSYDVKMKEKGDIPEGYSVSREKKERFSLILESASTNQTSMYLCASSSRWAGGPEQYFGPGTRLTVT.

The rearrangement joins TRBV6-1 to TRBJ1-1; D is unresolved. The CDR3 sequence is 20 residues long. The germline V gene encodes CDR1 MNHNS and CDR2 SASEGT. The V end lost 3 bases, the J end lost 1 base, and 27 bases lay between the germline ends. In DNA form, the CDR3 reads TGTGCCAGCAGTGACTTTTACGGCCCAGGCTTAATTAGCGGGAACACTGAAGCTTTCTTT. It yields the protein CASSDFYGPGLISGNTEAFF.

Here the CDR3 DNA reads TGTGCCAGCAGCTTTTCTAGCGGGAGCTTAGGGGCCAACGTCCTGACTTTC. As protein: CASSFSSGSLGANVLTF. V usage is TRBV5-4 and J usage is TRBJ2-6; 10 bases align to TRBD2. The CDR3 spans 17 residues. Trimming removed 2 bases from V and 4 bases from J; junction bases left unmatched: 6. Germline assignment: CDR1 SGHNT and CDR2 YYREEE (reference sequence). The variable domain in full, with the rest retrieved from reference TRBV5-4 and TRBJ2-6, is ETGVTQSPTHLIKTRGQQVTLRCSSQSGHNTVSWYQQALGQGPQFIFQYYREEENGRGNFPPRFSGLQFPNYSSELNVNALELDDSALYLCASSFSSGSLGANVLTFGAGSRLTVL.

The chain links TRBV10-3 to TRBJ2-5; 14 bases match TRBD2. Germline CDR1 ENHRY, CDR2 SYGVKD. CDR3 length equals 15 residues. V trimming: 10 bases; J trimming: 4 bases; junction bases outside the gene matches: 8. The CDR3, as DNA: TGTGCCACGGGACTAGCGGGAGAGGGGGCAGAGACCCAGTACTTC. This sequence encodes CATGLAGEGAETQYF.

The CDR3 DNA reads TGTGCCAGCAGCAGCCCCTCGCAGGGGCGGATTCAGCCCCAGCATTTT. Translation: CASSSPSQGRIQPQHF. The chain is built from TRBV28 and TRBJ1-5; TRBD1 might be the D (6 bases). Germline V lookup: CDR1 MDHEN, CDR2 SYDVKM. V gave up 6 bases and J gave up 6 bases, with 21 bases separating them. The CDR3 is 16 residues long.